This TCR beta chain was profiled in a study of blood T cells in healthy people across ages. The sample holds one count of this clonotype. The CDR3 spans 16 residues. With 5 bases clipped from V and 6 bases from J, the junction kept 14 bases outside the gene matches. CDR1 is DFQATT and CDR2 is SNEGSKA in the germline V gene (reference sequence). Through a sample-barcoded 5' primer and a J-beta primer mix, a second PCR was run for 7 to 11 cycles. TCRdb re-called the 5' RACE reads through MiXCR, storing one row per CDR3 protein. The sample yields about 1.4 million distinct CDR3 sequences, almost 60% seen once.

Sequencing used blood. This chain connects TRBV20-1 to TRBJ2-3, with 10 nucleotides matching TRBD2. This TCR was recovered from a man between 18 and 29 years old in good health. This CDR3 is CSAGRSSGSVSDTQYF. CDR3 coding DNA: TGCAGTGCTGGCCGCTCTAGCGGGAGCGTCTCGGATACGCAGTATTTT.